This T cell receptor (beta chain) was obtained from a study of graft-versus-host responses after intestinal transplantation. Some clones are missing from TCRdb's copy, which holds only in-frame ones; the method was immunoSEQ multiplex PCR. The sample includes some 81,000 clones, about 89% of them seen just once. The CDR3 totals 16 residues. Germline assignment: CDR1 WNHNN and CDR2 SYGVQD (reference sequence). With 3 bases removed from V and 5 bases from J, the gap between germline ends came to 19 bases. Of note for this clone: Its antigen is currently unknown.

This chain uses TRBV10-1 with TRBJ2-5; tentatively, D is TRBD2 (6 bases). The source is a human donor who received an intestinal transplant. The material sequenced was unstimulated CD4+ T cells sorted from spleen or lymph node cells, taken before intestinal transplant. The CDR3 loop is CASSEGAGPGRETQYF. CDR3 bases: TGCGCCAGCAGTGAAGGGGCAGGTCCAGGGAGGGAGACCCAGTACTTC.